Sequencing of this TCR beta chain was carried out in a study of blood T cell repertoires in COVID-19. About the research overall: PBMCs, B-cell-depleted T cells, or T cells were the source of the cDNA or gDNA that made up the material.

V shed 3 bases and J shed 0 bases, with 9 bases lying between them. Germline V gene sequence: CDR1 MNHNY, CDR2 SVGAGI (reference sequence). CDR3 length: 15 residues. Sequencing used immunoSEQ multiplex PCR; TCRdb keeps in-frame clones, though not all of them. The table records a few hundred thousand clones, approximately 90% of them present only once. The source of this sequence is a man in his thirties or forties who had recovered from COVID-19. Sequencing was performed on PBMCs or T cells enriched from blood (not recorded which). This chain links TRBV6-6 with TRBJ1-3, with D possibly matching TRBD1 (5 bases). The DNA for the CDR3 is TGTGCCAGCAGTTATACGACAGTCTCTGGAAACACCATATATTTT. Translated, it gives CASSYTTVSGNTIYF.